This TCR beta chain was retrieved from a study of blood T cell repertoires in COVID-19. Looking at the study overall: T cells, B-cell-depleted T cells, or PBMCs provided the cDNA or gDNA that served as material.

V lost 3 bases, J lost 5 bases, and 11 bases lay in between. There are 14 residues in the CDR3. Per germline, CDR1 KGHDR and CDR2 SFDVKD. TCRdb keeps only in-frame clones here, not all; method: immunoSEQ multiplex PCR. This sample has about 210,000 clones, with 88% found just once. The receptor was isolated from a woman aged 40 to 50 with acute COVID-19. The rearrangement joins TRBV24-1 to TRBJ2-3; tentative D call: TRBD1 (5 bases). Material for sequencing was PBMCs or T cells enriched from blood (not recorded which). CDR3 nucleotides: TGTGCCACCAGTGATGCAGGGCGAGGAGATACGCAGTATTTT. Its protein is CATSDAGRGDTQYF.